The following is a TCR beta chain sequence with its context. Its antigen is currently unknown. Data came from immunoSEQ multiplex PCR; TCRdb stores just in-frame clones and leaves some out. The top ten clones hold around 2.6% of a sample with roughly 240,000 clones, about 83% of them seen once. V dropped 6 bases and J dropped 4 bases, with 9 bases sitting between them. CDR3 length equals 12 residues. Germline lookup yields CDR1 SEHNR and CDR2 FQNEAQ (reference sequence). The sample comes from a study of cytomegalovirus exposure and HLA in healthy donors. Study results and caveats: Subsequent analysis found a tendency for first-cohort TCR clusters to co-occur within the 120 or so validation repertoires.

The origin of this receptor is a man aged 18 to 35 in good health and CMV-seronegative. Input material: PBMCs. The V gene is TRBV7-9, the J gene TRBJ1-2; D call uncertain. This CDR3 reads CASRSLSYGYTF. Here the CDR3 DNA reads TGTGCCAGCAGGTCGCTGAGCTATGGCTACACCTTC.